This entry concerns a single T cell receptor (beta chain). Its antigen is unknown. It was cDNA, reverse transcribed from extracted RNA, that served as the sequencing template. Measured with immunoSEQ multiplex PCR; TCRdb has only the in-frame clones, and not every one. The table lists about 12,000 clones, around three fifths of them singletons. The data were obtained in a study of CD8+ T cells in alopecia areata. Study information: Treatment ran 6 to 18 months, with 6 months of follow-up afterward. General study findings and limits: Normal scalp had lower clonality than lesional scalp, with alopecia totalis/universalis lesions showing this most strongly.

Researchers gathered lesional scalp punch biopsies and peripheral blood from patients with alopecia areata. The CDR3 spans 12 residues. Germline CDR1 and CDR2: SGHAT and FQNNGV. V shed 0 bases and J shed 7 bases, with 5 bases lying between them. The TCR was taken from a human donor with alopecia areata. The sequenced sample consisted of skin. The chain combines TRBV11-2 with TRBJ2-3; D gene uncertain. The DNA for the CDR3 is TGTGCCAGCAGCTTAGATGTGAATACGCAGTATTTT. Protein sequence: CASSLDVNTQYF.